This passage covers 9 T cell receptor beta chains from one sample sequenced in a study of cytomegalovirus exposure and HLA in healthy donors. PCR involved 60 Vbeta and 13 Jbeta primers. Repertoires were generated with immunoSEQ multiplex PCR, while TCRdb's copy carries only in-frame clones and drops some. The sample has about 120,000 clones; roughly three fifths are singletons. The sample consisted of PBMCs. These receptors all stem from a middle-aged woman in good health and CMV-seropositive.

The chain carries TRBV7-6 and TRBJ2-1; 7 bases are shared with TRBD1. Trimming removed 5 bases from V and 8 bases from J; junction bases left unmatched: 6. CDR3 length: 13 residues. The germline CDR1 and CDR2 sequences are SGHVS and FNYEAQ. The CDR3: CASSDRVEDEQFF. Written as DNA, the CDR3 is TGTGCCAGCAGCGACAGGGTCGAGGATGAGCAGTTCTTC.

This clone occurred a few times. The CDR3 loop reads CASSRPGQGFPGNTIYF. DNA of the CDR3: TGTGCCAGCAGCAGGCCGGGACAGGGTTTTCCTGGAAACACCATATATTTT. V usage is TRBV5-6 and J usage is TRBJ1-3, with TRBD1 matching 9 bases. The CDR3 sequence is 17 residues long. V lost 4 bases to trimming and J lost 2 bases; unmatched junction nucleotides: 10. CDR1 is SGHDT and CDR2 is YYEEEE in the germline V gene.

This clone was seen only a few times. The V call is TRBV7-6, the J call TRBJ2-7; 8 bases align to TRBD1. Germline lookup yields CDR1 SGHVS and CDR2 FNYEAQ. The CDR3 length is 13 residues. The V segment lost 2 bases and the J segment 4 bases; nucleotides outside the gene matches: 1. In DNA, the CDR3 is TGTGCCAGCAGCTTACAGGGGGCATACGAGCAGTACTTC. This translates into CASSLQGAYEQYF. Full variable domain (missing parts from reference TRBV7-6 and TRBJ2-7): GAGVSQSPRYKVTKRGQDVALRCDPISGHVSLYWYRQALGQGPEFLTYFNYEAQQDKSGLPNDRFSAERPEGSISTLTIQRTEQRDSAMYRCASSLQGAYEQYFGPGTRLTVT.

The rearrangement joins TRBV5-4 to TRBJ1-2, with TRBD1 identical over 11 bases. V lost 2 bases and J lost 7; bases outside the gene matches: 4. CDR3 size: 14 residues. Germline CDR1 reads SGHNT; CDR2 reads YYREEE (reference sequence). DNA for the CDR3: TGTGCCAGCAGCTTCCCGGGACAGGGGGGTGGCTACACCTTC. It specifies CASSFPGQGGGYTF.

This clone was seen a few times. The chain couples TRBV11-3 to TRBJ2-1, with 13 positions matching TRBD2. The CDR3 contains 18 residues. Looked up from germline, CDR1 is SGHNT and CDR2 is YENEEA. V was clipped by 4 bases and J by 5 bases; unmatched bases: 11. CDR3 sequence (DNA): TGTGCCAGCAGCTCATATACTAGCGGGAGGGCCATCGACAATGAGCAGTTCTTC. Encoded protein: CASSSYTSGRAIDNEQFF.

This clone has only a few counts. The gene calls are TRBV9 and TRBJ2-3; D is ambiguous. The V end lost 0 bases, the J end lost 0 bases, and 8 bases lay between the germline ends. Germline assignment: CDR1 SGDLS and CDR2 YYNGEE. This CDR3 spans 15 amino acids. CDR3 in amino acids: CASSVATSSTDTQYF. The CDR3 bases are TGTGCCAGCAGCGTAGCTACCTCTAGCACAGATACGCAGTATTTT.

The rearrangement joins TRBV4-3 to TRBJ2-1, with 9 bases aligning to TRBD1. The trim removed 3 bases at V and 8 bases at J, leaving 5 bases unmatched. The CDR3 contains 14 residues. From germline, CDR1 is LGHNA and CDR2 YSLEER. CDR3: CASSHWTGEDEQFF. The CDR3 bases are TGCGCCAGCAGCCACTGGACAGGGGAGGATGAGCAGTTCTTC.

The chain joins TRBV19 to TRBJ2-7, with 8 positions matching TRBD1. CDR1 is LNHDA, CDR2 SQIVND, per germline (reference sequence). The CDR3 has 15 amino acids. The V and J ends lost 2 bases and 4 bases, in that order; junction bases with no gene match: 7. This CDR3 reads CASSIFPGQEYEQYF. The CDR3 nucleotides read TGTGCCAGTAGTATATTCCCGGGACAGGAGTACGAGCAGTACTTC.

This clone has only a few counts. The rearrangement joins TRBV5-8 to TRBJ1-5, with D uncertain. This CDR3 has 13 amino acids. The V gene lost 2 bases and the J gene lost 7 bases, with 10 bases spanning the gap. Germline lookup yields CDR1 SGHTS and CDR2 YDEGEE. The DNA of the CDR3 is TGTGCCAGCAGCTTTGGAGGGCCCCAGCCCCAGCATTTT. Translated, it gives CASSFGGPQPQHF.